What follows are 17 T cell receptor beta chains derived from one specimen sequenced in a study of cytomegalovirus exposure and HLA in healthy donors. The primer mix had 60 Vbeta and 13 Jbeta primers. Libraries were prepared by immunoSEQ multiplex PCR; TCRdb keeps only in-frame clonotypes and omits some of them. Of some 150,000 clones listed, 75% to 90% are singletons. The specimen sequenced was PBMCs. These receptors came from a woman aged 45-60 years in good health and CMV-seropositive.

The chain combines TRBV10-3 with TRBJ2-2, with 8 bases matching TRBD2. The CDR3 spans 16 residues. The germline V gene encodes CDR1 ENHRY and CDR2 SYGVKD. V was clipped by 6 bases and J by 4 bases; unmatched bases: 10. The CDR3 nucleotides are TGTGCCATCAGGCTTGACGGCGGGAGGAGCACCGGGGAGCTGTTTTTT. Translation gives CAIRLDGGRSTGELFF.

Written as DNA, the CDR3 is TGTGCCAGCAGTCCTTCATATCAGAGGTCGGAAAAACTGTTTTTT. Protein sequence: CASSPSYQRSEKLFF. This chain connects TRBV28 to TRBJ1-4; no reliable D call. V lost 5 bases and J 8 bases, leaving 18 bases between the germline ends. Germline lookup yields CDR1 MDHEN and CDR2 SYDVKM. The CDR3 is 15 residues long.

The chain combines TRBV19 with TRBJ1-3, with 7 bases that match TRBD1. Germline assignment: CDR1 LNHDA and CDR2 SQIVND (reference sequence). Unmatched junction bases numbered 11, after V lost 3 bases and J lost 6 bases. This CDR3 is 16 amino acids long. CDR3 sequence reads: CASSILGTAAVNTIYF. In DNA form, the CDR3 reads TGTGCCAGTAGTATCCTCGGGACAGCAGCAGTAAACACCATATATTTT.

This chain links TRBV30 with TRBJ2-1; 8 bases map to TRBD2. Trimming removed 5 bases from V and 0 bases from J; junction bases left unmatched: 3. The germline CDR1 and CDR2 sequences are GTSNPN and SVGIG (reference sequence). This CDR3 is built from 14 residues. CDR3: CAWERGSSYNEQFF. The CDR3 bases are TGTGCCTGGGAGCGGGGGTCCTCCTACAATGAGCAGTTCTTC. Variable domain in full (rest from reference TRBV30 and TRBJ2-1): SQTIHQWPATLVQPVGSPLSLECTVEGTSNPNLYWYRQAAGRGLQLLFYSVGIGQISSEVPQNLSASRPQDRQFILSSKKLLLSDSGFYLCAWERGSSYNEQFFGPGTRLTVL.

The chain has TRBV27 and TRBJ1-2; 9 bases are a match to TRBD1. Trimming at V came to 2 bases and at J to 2 bases, leaving 3 bases not matched to a gene. The CDR3 totals 15 residues. Per germline, CDR1 MNHEY and CDR2 SMNVEV (reference sequence). CDR3 sequence: CASSLTGGLNYGYTF. CDR3 in DNA: TGTGCCAGCAGTTTAACAGGGGGCCTCAACTATGGCTACACCTTC.

The chain combines TRBV30 with TRBJ1-1; 9 bases map to TRBD1. V shed 3 bases, J shed 4 bases, and the junction held 6 bases outside the gene matches. Looked up from germline, CDR1 is GTSNPN and CDR2 is SVGIG (reference sequence). This CDR3 is 14 amino acids long. The CDR3 DNA sequence: TGTGCCTGGAGCTCGGACAGGGGAATCACTGAAGCTTTCTTT. Protein sequence: CAWSSDRGITEAFF. The full variable domain, in which reference TRBV30 and TRBJ1-1 provide the parts outside the CDR3, is SQTIHQWPATLVQPVGSPLSLECTVEGTSNPNLYWYRQAAGRGLQLLFYSVGIGQISSEVPQNLSASRPQDRQFILSSKKLLLSDSGFYLCAWSSDRGITEAFFGQGTRLTVV.

The chain's CDR3 is CSVVGQDQETQYF. The DNA for the CDR3 is TGCAGCGTTGTGGGACAGGATCAAGAGACCCAGTACTTC. The chain carries TRBV29-1 and TRBJ2-5, with TRBD1 matching 8 bases. Trimming at V came to 4 bases and at J to 2 bases, leaving 3 bases not matched to a gene. CDR3 length equals 13 residues. Germline V gene sequence: CDR1 SQVTM, CDR2 ANQGSEA.

This rearrangement joins TRBV27 to TRBJ2-2; 7 nucleotides line up with TRBD1. J gave up 0 bases and V 5 bases, and 6 bases lay outside the gene matches. Germline CDR1 and CDR2: MNHEY and SMNVEV (reference sequence). The CDR3 totals 16 residues. As DNA, the CDR3 is TGTGCCAGCAGTGTCAACAGGGGTTCGAACACCGGGGAGCTGTTTTTT. Translation: CASSVNRGSNTGELFF.

The CDR3 sequence: CASSQARVYEQFF. CDR3 nucleotides: TGCGCCAGCAGCCAAGCCAGGGTATATGAGCAGTTCTTC. The chain couples TRBV4-3 to TRBJ2-1; a weak D match, TRBD1 (5 bases). CDR3 length: 13 residues. Germline V gives CDR1 LGHNA, CDR2 YSLEER. V gave up 1 base and J gave up 8 bases, with 9 bases separating them.

In its sample, this clone is medium-sized. V gene TRBV5-4 combines with J gene TRBJ2-7; 8 bases align to TRBD1. Germline V gene data show CDR1 as SGHNT and CDR2 as YYREEE (reference sequence). Trimming at V came to 0 bases and at J to 8 bases, leaving 7 bases not matched to a gene. The CDR3 loop spans 14 amino acids. The CDR3 sequence: CASSLDRGDSQQYF. The DNA for the CDR3 is TGTGCCAGCAGCTTGGACAGGGGGGATAGTCAGCAGTACTTC.

The V call is TRBV18, the J call TRBJ2-3, with D perhaps TRBD1 (7 bases). This CDR3 is 14 amino acids long. Germline V gene sequence: CDR1 KGHSH, CDR2 LQKENI. V lost 2 bases to trimming and J lost 4 bases, with 10 bases between them. The CDR3 spells CASSPSGGPDTQYF. Written as DNA, the CDR3 is TGTGCCAGCTCACCATCAGGGGGGCCAGATACGCAGTATTTT.

J is TRBJ1-1 and V is TRBV2; a weak D match, TRBD1 (5 bases). Per the germline V gene, CDR1 is SNHLY and CDR2 is FYNNEI. The CDR3 contains 15 residues. With 4 bases removed from V and 1 base from J, the gap between germline ends came to 13 bases. In nucleotides, the CDR3 is TGTGCCAGCAGTGTACGGGGGATTCCGAACACTGAAGCTTTCTTT. Its translation: CASSVRGIPNTEAFF.

CDR3 coding DNA: TGTGCCAGCAGCTTAGTAGCTGGCGAGCAGTACTTC. Its protein is CASSLVAGEQYF. The V and J genes are TRBV13 and TRBJ2-5; D remains unclear. Matching the DNA end better, TRBJ2-7 makes the J call doubtful. The CDR3 spans 12 residues. Looked up from germline, CDR1 is PRHDT and CDR2 is FYEKMQ (reference sequence).

The gene calls are TRBV6-6 and TRBJ1-1; D gene unclear. Between the trimmed V and J ends, which lost 6 bases and 0 bases, there was a span of 11 bases. The CDR3 consists of 14 residues. Germline V CDR1 and CDR2: MNHNY, SVGAGI (reference sequence). DNA for the CDR3: TGTGCCAGCAGCTCGATCGGGGTGAACACTGAAGCTTTCTTT. Its protein product is CASSSIGVNTEAFF.

This rearrangement joins TRBV27 to TRBJ2-7; the match to TRBD2 covers 8 bases. V lost 2 bases, J lost 7 bases, and 13 bases stayed unmatched. Germline lookup yields CDR1 MNHEY and CDR2 SMNVEV (reference sequence). CDR3 length: 16 amino acids. Written as DNA, the CDR3 is TGTGCCAGCAGTTTAGGACTAGCCGGGTCAAAAGTTGAGCAGTACTTC. This gives the protein CASSLGLAGSKVEQYF.

As DNA, the CDR3 is TGTGCCAGCTCACGGGGACTAGCGGGACGTCCCGGCCGTTACAATGAGCAGTTCTTC. Its translation is CASSRGLAGRPGRYNEQFF. The chain combines TRBV18 with TRBJ2-1; 13 bases line up with TRBD2. Germline assignment: CDR1 KGHSH and CDR2 LQKENI. The V gene end was trimmed by 4 bases and the J gene end by 4 bases; junction bases not matched to a gene: 13. The CDR3 runs to 19 residues.

The V and J genes are TRBV6-5 and TRBJ1-4, with D unresolved. The CDR3 sequence is 14 residues long. Germline V gene data show CDR1 as MNHEY and CDR2 as SVGAGI. Trimming took off 4 bases at V and 8 bases at J, with 14 bases between the two ends. CDR3 sequence: CASSSNWSREKLFF. CDR3 bases: TGTGCCAGCAGTTCGAACTGGAGCCGGGAAAAACTGTTTTTT.